The clone carrying this T cell receptor beta chain was detected ten times or more. This CDR3 has 12 amino acids. Germline loops: CDR1 DFQATT, CDR2 SNEGSKA (reference sequence). With 3 bases removed from V and 3 bases from J, the gap between germline ends came to 8 bases. RNA transcripts were the template for amplifying TCR beta CDR3 regions. First-round RT-PCR with HTBI primers amplified the TCR CDR3 region. TCRdb re-derived calls from the multiplex PCR reads in MiXCR, one entry per CDR3 protein. The sample has 350,000 to 400,000 distinct CDR3 sequences; approximately 20% are singletons. This record comes from a study of T cells in Graves' hyperthyroidism and ophthalmopathy. Participants, patients aged 18 to 65, had newly diagnosed hyperthyroidism with a duration under 2 months.

This TCR derives from a woman aged 18-35 years with Graves' hyperthyroidism. Sequencing was carried out using blood. This sequence joins TRBV20-1 and TRBJ1-2; no clear D gene. The CDR3 sequence is CSARWRDYGYTF. The CDR3 nucleotides are TGCAGTGCTAGGTGGAGGGACTATGGCTACACCTTC.